The 16 T cell receptor beta chains below were found in one sample sequenced in a study of T cell changes during pregnancy in multiple sclerosis. The repertoire was sequenced with immunoSEQ multiplex PCR; TCRdb's copy has only in-frame clones and lacks some. The data contain tens of thousands of clones, 80% to 90% of them singletons. This sample comprised peripheral blood, obtained in the first trimester of pregnancy. These receptors were collected from a female donor in good health, enrolled as a control in a pregnancy study.

The gene calls are TRBV7-2 and TRBJ1-1; D gene ambiguous. The CDR3 totals 14 residues. Germline CDR1 is SGHTA and CDR2 is FQGNSA. Trimming took off 1 base at V and 8 bases at J, with 14 bases between the two ends. The CDR3 is CASSLGPRIYEAFF. CDR3 DNA sequence: TGTGCCAGCAGCTTAGGCCCCAGAATTTACGAAGCTTTCTTT.

This clone was picked up one time. The V gene is TRBV7-9, the J gene TRBJ1-2; 9 nucleotides align to TRBD1. The V and J ends lost 4 bases and 2 bases, in that order; junction bases with no gene match: 11. There are 17 residues in the CDR3. Per germline, CDR1 SEHNR and CDR2 FQNEAQ (reference sequence). CDR3 bases: TGTGCCAGCAGCTCGAATTTGGGGGACAGGGAGAACTATGGCTACACCTTC. Its protein product is CASSSNLGDRENYGYTF.

For the CDR3, the DNA is TGTGCCAGCAGCCCCCGGGTACTTACCTCTGGAAACACCATATATTTT. It encodes CASSPRVLTSGNTIYF. The chain joins TRBV11-2 to TRBJ1-3; the D is unclear. V was shortened by 5 bases and J by 0 bases, with 14 bases between the two germline ends. The germline CDR1 and CDR2 sequences are SGHAT and FQNNGV. The CDR3 runs to 16 residues.

J is TRBJ2-4 and V is TRBV6-1, with TRBD1 matching over 7 bases. V lost 6 bases and J lost 6; bases outside the gene matches: 8. Germline V gene sequence: CDR1 MNHNS, CDR2 SASEGT. The CDR3 is made up of 14 amino acids. CDR3 sequence reads: CASRGTGERNIQYF. CDR3 DNA: TGTGCCAGCAGAGGTACAGGGGAGCGAAACATTCAGTACTTC.

The chain links TRBV6-4 to TRBJ2-3, with D unclear. The CDR3 is 13 residues long. V dropped 3 bases and J dropped 2 bases, with 6 bases sitting between them. CDR1 is MRHNA and CDR2 is SNTAGT in the germline V gene. The CDR3 sequence: CASSDQVTDTQYF. CDR3 DNA: TGTGCCAGCAGTGATCAGGTCACAGATACGCAGTATTTT.

The genes are TRBV7-9 and TRBJ2-7, with TRBD1 matching 9 bases. V was pared by 1 base and J by 2 bases, with 12 bases of the junction left unmatched. This CDR3 has 18 residues. Germline V gene data show CDR1 as SEHNR and CDR2 as FQNEAQ (reference sequence). CDR3: CASSLVGQGVPGPYEQYF. The CDR3 region has the DNA TGTGCCAGCAGCTTAGTGGGACAGGGCGTACCCGGACCCTACGAGCAGTACTTC.

In nucleotides, the CDR3 is TGTGCCAGCAGCTCACCCCGTGGGACTAGCGCCGAAAGGACGTACTTC. The encoded protein is CASSSPRGTSAERTYF. This chain uses TRBV5-8 with TRBJ2-5; TRBD2 aligns across 10 bases. This CDR3 is 16 amino acids long. Germline CDR1 reads SGHTS; CDR2 reads YDEGEE. V dropped 3 bases and J dropped 13; count of bases not matched to a gene: 18.

The gene calls are TRBV18 and TRBJ1-4, with TRBD1 identical over 7 bases. CDR1 is KGHSH, CDR2 LQKENI, per germline. Trimming at V came to 5 bases and at J to 2 bases, leaving 5 bases not matched to a gene. The CDR3 contains 15 residues. The CDR3 DNA reads as TGTGCCAGCTCAGCACAGGGGCCTACTAATGAAAAACTGTTTTTT. It yields the protein CASSAQGPTNEKLFF.

The chain links TRBV2 to TRBJ2-3, with 11 bases aligning to TRBD2. Trimming cost V 5 bases and J 0 bases; bases outside gene matches: 13. The germline V gene has CDR1 SNHLY and CDR2 FYNNEI. This CDR3 has 19 residues. In DNA, the CDR3 is TGTGCCAGCAGTATACCTGTAGCGGGGGGGCAATCTAGCACAGATACGCAGTATTTT. Encoded protein: CASSIPVAGGQSSTDTQYF. The full variable domain, with the rest looked up from reference TRBV2 and TRBJ2-3, is EPEVTQTPSHQVTQMGQEVILRCVPISNHLYFYWYRQILGQKVEFLVSFYNNEISEKSEIFDDQFSVERPDGSNFTLKIRSTKLEDSAMYFCASSIPVAGGQSSTDTQYFGPGTRLTVL.

The V gene is TRBV7-6, the J gene TRBJ2-1; 13 bases agree with TRBD2. This CDR3 has 15 residues. Germline V gives CDR1 SGHVS, CDR2 FNYEAQ. V dropped 5 bases and J dropped 7; count of bases not matched to a gene: 5. The DNA for the CDR3 is TGTGCCAGCAGCGGCGGGACTAGCGGGATTAATGAGCAGTTCTTC. Translating it yields CASSGGTSGINEQFF.

The V and J genes are TRBV19 and TRBJ2-1; TRBD2 aligns across 11 bases. Unmatched junction bases numbered 8, after V lost 4 bases and J lost 9 bases. The germline CDR1 and CDR2 sequences are LNHDA and SQIVND (reference sequence). The CDR3 has 15 amino acids. The CDR3 spells CASSTLAGVGGEQFF. Written as DNA, the CDR3 is TGTGCCAGTAGTACACTAGCGGGAGTGGGTGGTGAGCAGTTCTTC.

This rearrangement joins TRBV6-4 to TRBJ2-1; unclear D gene. The CDR3 consists of 13 residues. Trimming shortened V by 6 bases and J by 0 bases, and 6 bases separated the two germline ends. The V gene's germline CDR1 is MRHNA and CDR2 SNTAGT. CDR3 sequence: CASSPSSYNEQFF. DNA of the CDR3: TGTGCCAGCAGCCCCAGCTCCTACAATGAGCAGTTCTTC.

The V call is TRBV27, the J call TRBJ1-2; a weak D match, TRBD1 (5 bases). CDR3 length equals 14 residues. The V end lost 2 bases, the J end lost 7 bases, and 14 bases lay between the germline ends. Germline assignment: CDR1 MNHEY and CDR2 SMNVEV (reference sequence). The CDR3: CASSLDGTVGGYTF. As DNA, the CDR3 is TGTGCCAGCAGTTTAGATGGGACTGTCGGTGGCTACACCTTC.

The chain joins TRBV9 to TRBJ1-1; no clear D. The germline CDR1 and CDR2 sequences are SGDLS and YYNGEE. The CDR3 covers 13 residues. Trimming took off 0 bases at V and 5 bases at J, with 8 bases between the two ends. The CDR3 spells CASSVDLETEAFF. The CDR3 DNA follows: TGTGCCAGCAGCGTAGACCTGGAGACTGAAGCTTTCTTT.

The chain employs TRBV10-3 and TRBJ1-1; 8 bases fit TRBD1. Germline CDR1 is ENHRY and CDR2 is SYGVKD. The CDR3 is 15 residues long. After removal of 10 bases from V and 1 base from J, the junction contained 11 bases not matched to a gene. Here the CDR3 reads CATASRDRRNTEAFF. For the CDR3, the DNA is TGTGCCACCGCCAGCCGGGACAGGAGGAACACTGAAGCTTTCTTT.

The V and J genes are TRBV15 and TRBJ1-2, with D tentatively TRBD1 (6 bases). The germline V gene encodes CDR1 LNHNV and CDR2 YYDKDF (reference sequence). Deletions cut 5 bases from V and 2 bases from J, with 9 bases between. The CDR3 is 13 residues long. The CDR3, as DNA: TGTGCCACCAGCCCGGACAGAAACTATGGCTACACCTTC. Amino acids: CATSPDRNYGYTF.